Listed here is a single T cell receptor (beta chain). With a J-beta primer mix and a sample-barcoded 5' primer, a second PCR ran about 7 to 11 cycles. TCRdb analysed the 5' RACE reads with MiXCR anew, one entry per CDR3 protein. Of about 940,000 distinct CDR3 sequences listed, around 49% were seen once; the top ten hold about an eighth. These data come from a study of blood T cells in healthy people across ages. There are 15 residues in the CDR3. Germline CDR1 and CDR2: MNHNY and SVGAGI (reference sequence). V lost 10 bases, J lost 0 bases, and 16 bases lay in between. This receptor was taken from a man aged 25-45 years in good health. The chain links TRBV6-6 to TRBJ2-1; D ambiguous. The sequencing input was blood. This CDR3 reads CATRWAESSYNEQFF. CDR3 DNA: TGTGCCACCCGTTGGGCGGAGAGCTCCTACAATGAGCAGTTCTTC.